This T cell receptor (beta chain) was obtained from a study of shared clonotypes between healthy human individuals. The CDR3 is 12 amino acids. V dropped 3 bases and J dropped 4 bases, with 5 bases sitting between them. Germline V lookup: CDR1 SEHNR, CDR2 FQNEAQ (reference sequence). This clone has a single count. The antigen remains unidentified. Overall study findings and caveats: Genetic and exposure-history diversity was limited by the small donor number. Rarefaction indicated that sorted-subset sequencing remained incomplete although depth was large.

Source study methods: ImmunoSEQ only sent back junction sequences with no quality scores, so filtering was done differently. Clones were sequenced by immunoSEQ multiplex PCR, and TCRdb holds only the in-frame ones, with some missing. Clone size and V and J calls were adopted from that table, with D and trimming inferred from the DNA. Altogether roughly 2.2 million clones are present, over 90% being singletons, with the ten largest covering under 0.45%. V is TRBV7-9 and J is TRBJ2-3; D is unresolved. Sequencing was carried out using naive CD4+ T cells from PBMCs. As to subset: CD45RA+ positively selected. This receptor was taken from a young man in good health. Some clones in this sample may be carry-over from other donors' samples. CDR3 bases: TGTGCCAGCAGCTTCGGTCCAGATACGCAGTATTTT. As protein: CASSFGPDTQYF.